A single sample gave rise to the 28 T cell receptor beta chains below, sequenced in a study of blood T cell repertoires in COVID-19. The repertoire was sequenced with immunoSEQ multiplex PCR; TCRdb's copy has only in-frame clones and lacks some. The sample shows roughly 150,000 clones, approximately 91% of them seen only once. Specimen: peripheral blood. The receptors were gathered from a man in his late teens or twenties with COVID-19, enrolled during active disease.

V is TRBV3-1 (or the pseudogene TRBV3-2) and J is TRBJ2-5; D might be TRBD1 (5 bases). Germline V lookup: CDR1 LGHDT, CDR2 YNNKEL (reference sequence). V lost 3 bases, J lost 4 bases, and 12 bases lay in between. CDR3 size: 14 residues. The CDR3 here is CASSHQGLGETQYF. CDR3 sequence (DNA): TGTGCCAGCAGCCACCAGGGTTTAGGAGAGACCCAGTACTTC.

This rearrangement joins TRBV27 to TRBJ2-1; D is possibly TRBD2 (5 bases). Trimming removed 1 base at V and 10 bases at J, with 14 bases between. CDR3 size: 14 residues. Germline CDR1 MNHEY, CDR2 SMNVEV (reference sequence). The CDR3 region is CASSLFRAGGEQFF. CDR3 nucleotide sequence: TGTGCCAGCAGTTTATTTCGGGCGGGTGGGGAGCAGTTCTTC.

V and J are TRBV7-8 and TRBJ2-1; 7 positions agree with TRBD2. The CDR3 has 16 residues. Germline CDR1 and CDR2: SGHVS and FQNEAQ. Germline trimming cut 0 bases from V and 2 bases from J; bases unmatched to any gene: 4. The CDR3 here is CASSLARLAAYNEQFF. The CDR3 DNA reads as TGTGCCAGCAGCTTAGCGCGACTAGCTGCCTACAATGAGCAGTTCTTC.

The rearrangement links TRBV6-5 to TRBJ1-2; 8 positions agree with TRBD1. Trimming at V came to 6 bases and at J to 4 bases, leaving 7 bases not matched to a gene. Germline V gives CDR1 MNHEY, CDR2 SVGAGI. CDR3 size: 14 residues. The DNA for the CDR3 is TGTGCCAGCAGACACAGGGGGGGAGCCTATGGCTACACCTTC. It encodes CASRHRGGAYGYTF.

This clone was detected once. The junction departs from germline at one end; a sequencing error may be responsible. The chain recombines TRBV2 with TRBJ1-4; D may be TRBD1 (5 bases). CDR3 length equals 16 residues. CDR1 and CDR2 (germline): SNHLY, FYNNEI. The CDR3 bases are TGTGCCAGCAGTGATCAGGGAACGGGAGGTAATGAAAAACTGCTTTTT. The encoded protein is CASSDQGTGGNEKLLF.

The chain has TRBV28 and TRBJ2-1; 7 bases fit TRBD2. Germline V lookup: CDR1 MDHEN, CDR2 SYDVKM. This CDR3 is built from 19 residues. V lost 5 bases and J lost 0; bases outside the gene matches: 16. The chain's CDR3 is CASSTQTSWSSSSYNEQFF. The CDR3 nucleotides are TGTGCCAGCAGTACTCAGACTAGCTGGTCGTCGAGCTCCTACAATGAGCAGTTCTTC.

This chain joins TRBV7-2 and TRBJ2-1; 8 bases align to TRBD2. This CDR3 is 13 amino acids long. CDR1 and CDR2 from the germline V gene are SGHTA and FQGNSA. V was pared by 1 base and J by 9 bases, with 2 bases of the junction left unmatched. CDR3: CASSLGLAGEQFF. The CDR3 DNA is TGTGCCAGCAGCTTAGGGCTAGCGGGTGAGCAGTTCTTC.

In DNA form, the CDR3 reads TGTGCCAGCAGCTCGGGGGGGGCGAGTGAAGCTTTCTTT. This sequence encodes CASSSGGASEAFF. This chain joins TRBV12-3 or TRBV12-4 and TRBJ1-1, with a weak D call TRBD1 (6 bases). CDR3 length: 13 amino acids. V lost 6 bases, J lost 7 bases, and 15 bases lay in between.

This chain links TRBV27 with TRBJ2-7; possibly TRBD1 for D (5 bases). The ends were cut back, 0 bases at V and 0 bases at J, with 12 bases in the middle. Germline CDR1 reads MNHEY; CDR2 reads SMNVEV (reference sequence). The CDR3 consists of 16 residues. The CDR3 region is CASSLSQGLSSYEQYF. The CDR3 nucleotides read TGTGCCAGCAGTTTATCGCAGGGTCTGAGCTCCTACGAGCAGTACTTC.

The chain links TRBV12-3 or TRBV12-4 to TRBJ1-5, with no clear D. Trimming pared 2 bases from V and 4 bases from J, leaving 3 bases between. The CDR3 totals 12 residues. The CDR3 DNA follows: TGTGCCAGCAGTTTACTGAATCAGCCCCAGCATTTT. It translates to CASSLLNQPQHF.

The V call is TRBV5-6, the J call TRBJ2-7; possible D gene TRBD1, 6 bases. The length of the CDR3 is 15 residues. The germline CDR1 and CDR2 sequences are SGHDT and YYEEEE. The V end was cut by 4 bases, the J end by 0 bases, with 14 bases between. CDR3 in amino acids: CASSALPQGSYEQYF. CDR3 coding DNA: TGTGCCAGCAGCGCCCTCCCACAGGGCTCCTACGAGCAGTACTTC.

This chain joins TRBV3-1 (or the pseudogene TRBV3-2) and TRBJ2-1; 9 bases are a match to TRBD2. The CDR3 has 19 amino acids. Per the germline V gene, CDR1 is LGHDT and CDR2 is YNNKEL (reference sequence). Unmatched junction bases numbered 14, after V lost 0 bases and J lost 5 bases. Here the CDR3 reads CASSQDYLRSSSGNNEQFF. CDR3 nucleotide sequence: TGTGCCAGCAGCCAAGATTATCTCAGGTCATCTAGCGGGAACAATGAGCAGTTCTTC.

The gene calls are TRBV7-9 and TRBJ2-1, with D unresolved. The CDR3 has 17 residues. V lost 2 bases and J lost 0, with 14 bases in between. The germline CDR1 and CDR2 sequences are SEHNR and FQNEAQ (reference sequence). CDR3 bases: TGTGCCAGCAGCTTACCCCGGATCAACTACTCCTACAATGAGCAGTTCTTC. Its translation is CASSLPRINYSYNEQFF.

The V and J genes are TRBV2 and TRBJ1-2; maybe TRBD1 (5 bases). The V and J ends lost 7 bases and 4 bases respectively, with 10 bases between them. The CDR3 extends over 12 amino acids. Germline CDR1 reads SNHLY; CDR2 reads FYNNEI. The CDR3 DNA is TGTGCCAGCAAAGCAGGGTTCTATGGCTACACCTTC. Protein: CASKAGFYGYTF.

This chain joins TRBV2 and TRBJ1-2; D might be TRBD1 (6 bases). Trimming cost V 1 base and J 4 bases, with 13 bases left between them. The CDR3 runs 15 residues. Germline CDR1 and CDR2: SNHLY and FYNNEI. The CDR3 DNA sequence: TGTGCCAGCAGTGAAGGACAGGTCGCGGGCTATGGCTACACCTTC. Protein product: CASSEGQVAGYGYTF.

This clone was recorded once. This chain connects TRBV2 to TRBJ2-7; 7 bases line up with TRBD1. In germline, CDR1 is SNHLY, CDR2 FYNNEI. The junction had 10 bases not matched to a gene; V was cut back by 6 bases and J by 2 bases. The CDR3 sequence is 15 residues long. The DNA for the CDR3 is TGTGCCAGCAGAGCCGGGACAGTACCTCCCTACGAGCAGTACTTC. This translates into CASRAGTVPPYEQYF.

The V call is TRBV9, the J call TRBJ2-3; D is perhaps TRBD1 (6 bases). CDR3 length equals 16 residues. The V end lost 0 bases, the J end lost 3 bases, and 14 bases lay between the germline ends. Germline CDR1 and CDR2: SGDLS and YYNGEE. The CDR3 reads CASSVGEQGLTDTQYF. The CDR3 DNA reads as TGTGCCAGCAGCGTAGGAGAACAGGGATTAACAGATACGCAGTATTTT. Using reference TRBV9 and TRBJ2-3 for the parts outside the CDR3, the full variable domain is DSGVTQTPKHLITATGQRVTLRCSPRSGDLSVYWYQQSLDQGLQFLIQYYNGEERAKGNILERFSAQQFPDLHSELNLSSLELGDSALYFCASSVGEQGLTDTQYFGPGTRLTVL.

This clone was observed a handful of times. An end of the junction differs from the germline gene, which may be a read error. The chain joins TRBV10-2 to TRBJ1-4, with D uncertain. The CDR3 contains 13 residues. CDR1 and CDR2 (germline): WSHSY, SAAADI. The CDR3 nucleotides are TGCGCCAGCAGTGAGTCGGCGTTGGAGAAACTGCTTTTT. This translates into CASSESALEKLLF.

This clone was observed a single time. This chain uses TRBV24-1 with TRBJ1-5, with D maybe TRBD1 (5 bases). Trimming shortened V by 4 bases and J by 4 bases, and 16 bases separated the two germline ends. The CDR3 extends over 16 amino acids. Germline assignment: CDR1 KGHDR and CDR2 SFDVKD. The CDR3 region is CATSDAAGRNNQPQHF. The CDR3, as DNA: TGTGCCACCAGTGACGCGGCGGGGCGGAATAATCAGCCCCAGCATTTT.

The V and J genes are TRBV28 and TRBJ1-1; the D is unclear. The CDR3 spans 14 residues. V was trimmed by 2 bases and J by 4 bases, leaving 11 bases between them. Germline V gene sequence: CDR1 MDHEN, CDR2 SYDVKM. The CDR3 protein is CASSLGRSGTEAFF. The CDR3 nucleotides are TGTGCCAGCAGTTTAGGGAGATCGGGCACTGAAGCTTTCTTT. The whole variable domain, remainder taken from reference TRBV28 and TRBJ1-1, is DVKVTQSSRYLVKRTGEKVFLECVQDMDHENMFWYRQDPGLGLRLIYFSYDVKMKEKGDIPEGYSVSREKKERFSLILESASTNQTSMYLCASSLGRSGTEAFFGQGTRLTVV.

This chain joins TRBV11-2 and TRBJ2-7, with TRBD1 matching 7 bases. Germline V CDR1 and CDR2: SGHAT, FQNNGV. This CDR3 has 17 residues. V was pared by 1 base and J by 1 base, with 10 bases of the junction left unmatched. The CDR3 nucleotides are TGTGCCAGCAGCTTAGTGCCCCACAGGGGTAAATCCTACGAGCAGTACTTC. The encoded protein is CASSLVPHRGKSYEQYF.

This chain links TRBV18 with TRBJ1-1; D not certain. V lost 1 base to trimming and J lost 1 base, with 13 bases between them. Germline CDR1 KGHSH, CDR2 LQKENI. CDR3 size: 16 residues. This CDR3 is CASSPRASPPNTEAFF. CDR3 nucleotides: TGTGCCAGCTCACCACGGGCCAGTCCGCCGAACACTGAAGCTTTCTTT.

The chain is built from TRBV27 and TRBJ2-3, with TRBD2 matching over 13 bases. Germline assignment: CDR1 MNHEY and CDR2 SMNVEV (reference sequence). CDR3 length: 14 residues. V dropped 6 bases and J dropped 5; count of bases not matched to a gene: 2. DNA for the CDR3: TGTGCCAGCAGCAGACTAGCGGGGGGAGATACGCAGTATTTT. Residues: CASSRLAGGDTQYF.

The chain recombines TRBV11-2 with TRBJ1-2, with 7 bases identical to TRBD1. Germline CDR1 is SGHAT and CDR2 is FQNNGV. The CDR3 spans 14 residues. Trimming at V came to 2 bases and at J to 5 bases, leaving 5 bases not matched to a gene. The CDR3 nucleotides read TGTGCCAGCAGCTTAACCGGGACAGCTTATGGCTACACCTTC. Translating gives CASSLTGTAYGYTF.

V usage is TRBV6-6 and J usage is TRBJ2-7; D possibly corresponds to TRBD1 (6 bases). CDR1 MNHNY and CDR2 SVGAGI come from the germline V gene (reference sequence). V lost 2 bases to trimming and J lost 5 bases, with 19 bases between them. The CDR3 extends over 16 amino acids. The CDR3 nucleotides are TGTGCCAGCAGTTACGTCTGGGGGCAGGGTAGCCACGAGCAGTACTTC. This encodes CASSYVWGQGSHEQYF.

The chain employs TRBV29-1 and TRBJ1-2; 8 nucleotides agree with TRBD1. Per germline, CDR1 SQVTM and CDR2 ANQGSEA. After removal of 0 bases from V and 1 base from J, the junction contained 13 bases not matched to a gene. The CDR3 is made up of 18 amino acids. CDR3 sequence (DNA): TGCAGCGTTGAAGACCCTGGCAGGGGGCTATCAGATAACTATGGCTACACCTTC. Amino acids: CSVEDPGRGLSDNYGYTF.

This sequence joins TRBV2 and TRBJ1-2; weak D call: TRBD1 (6 bases). Germline loops: CDR1 SNHLY, CDR2 FYNNEI. V was shortened by 10 bases and J by 6 bases, with 33 bases between the two germline ends. This CDR3 region has 18 residues. CDR3 DNA sequence: TGTGCCACCCACCCAAGGGGGACGATGCGGCTGCGGACCCATGGCTACACCTTC. It encodes CATHPRGTMRLRTHGYTF.

The rearrangement uses TRBV4-1 and TRBJ2-2, with TRBD1 identical over 11 bases. This CDR3 region has 19 residues. Trimming removed 0 bases from V and 4 bases from J; junction bases left unmatched: 10. In germline, CDR1 is MGHRA, CDR2 YSYEKL. In DNA form, the CDR3 reads TGCGCCAGCAGCCAAGATCAAGGACAGGGGGCCAGGGTCACCGGGGAGCTGTTTTTT. This translates into CASSQDQGQGARVTGELFF.